These 24 T cell receptor beta chains originate from one sample sequenced in a study of chemoradiotherapy in HPV16-positive cancers. The data were produced by immunoSEQ multiplex PCR, yet TCRdb's version contains in-frame clones alone and is incomplete. Of 9,500 to 15,000 clones in the sample, 63% were seen once. Specimen collection occurred from a patient who underwent chemoradiotherapy. These TCRs come from a human donor with HPV-associated anogenital cancer.

Only a few counts were recorded for this clone. The CDR3 nucleotides read TGTGCCAGCAGCTCAAGAGGGCCAGCGGGGCTATTCACAGATACGCAGTATTTT. This codes for CASSSRGPAGLFTDTQYF. The chain joins TRBV4-2 to TRBJ2-3; 7 nucleotides match TRBD2. The CDR3 loop spans 18 amino acids. After removal of 5 bases from V and 2 bases from J, the junction contained 16 bases not matched to a gene. Per germline, CDR1 LGHNA and CDR2 YNFKEQ.

The chain links TRBV6-5 to TRBJ2-1; TRBD2 matches at 8 bases. The V and J ends lost 8 bases and 5 bases, in that order; junction bases with no gene match: 8. This CDR3 contains 14 residues. Germline V gene lookup returns CDR1 MNHEY and CDR2 SVGAGI. This CDR3 reads CASSPGGGDNEQFF. CDR3 nucleotides: TGTGCCAGCTCCCCGGGGGGGGGCGACAATGAGCAGTTCTTC.

This clone was seen only a few times. The DNA of the CDR3 is TGTGCCAGCAGCTCCTCGGATCATTACCCCCTCCACTTT. This gives the protein CASSSSDHYPLHF. The rearrangement joins TRBV7-8 to TRBJ1-6, with D unclear. The CDR3 length is 13 residues. The germline CDR1 and CDR2 sequences are SGHVS and FQNEAQ. The V and J ends lost 4 bases and 13 bases respectively, with 14 bases between them.

This chain uses TRBV7-9 with TRBJ1-2, with D hard to call. This CDR3 is built from 13 residues. The germline V and J ends were trimmed by 7 bases and 3 bases, with 12 bases remaining between them. Germline V gene data show CDR1 as SEHNR and CDR2 as FQNEAQ (reference sequence). CDR3 in DNA: TGTGCCAGCAAAGCCCCCGGAGACTATGGCTACACCTTC. Encoded protein: CASKAPGDYGYTF.

V gene TRBV27 combines with J gene TRBJ1-5, with D hard to call. V lost 5 bases to trimming and J lost 4 bases, with 15 bases between them. CDR1 MNHEY and CDR2 SMNVEV come from the germline V gene (reference sequence). The CDR3 is 15 amino acids. The CDR3 DNA sequence: TGTGCCAGCAGTCTCGGGGTCGTATCAAATCAGCCCCAGCATTTT. Its translation is CASSLGVVSNQPQHF.

This chain uses TRBV5-1 with TRBJ2-2; a possible D gene is TRBD2 (5 bases). V shed 3 bases and J shed 5 bases, with 8 bases lying between them. Per germline, CDR1 SGHRS and CDR2 YFSETQ. The CDR3 has 13 amino acids. CDR3 in DNA: TGCGCCAGCAGCTCCCGGAGGACCGGGGAGCTGTTTTTT. Encoded protein: CASSSRRTGELFF. The variable domain in full, completed from reference TRBV5-1 and TRBJ2-2, reads KAGVTQTPRYLIKTRGQQVTLSCSPISGHRSVSWYQQTPGQGLQFLFEYFSETQRNKGNFPGRFSGRQFSNSRSEMNVSTLELGDSALYLCASSSRRTGELFFGEGSRLTVL.

The chain links TRBV4-1 to TRBJ2-2; 10 bases map to TRBD2. V trimming: 2 bases; J trimming: 7 bases; junction bases outside the gene matches: 10. This CDR3 region has 17 residues. CDR1 and CDR2 from the germline V gene are MGHRA and YSYEKL. As DNA, the CDR3 is TGCGCCAGCAGCCAAAAAGAAGGGACTAGCGTGGGCGGGGAGCTGTTTTTT. Translated, it gives CASSQKEGTSVGGELFF.

This clone was seen a single time. The gene calls are TRBV2 and TRBJ2-5, with D possibly TRBD2 on 5 matching bases. The V and J ends lost 6 bases and 1 base respectively, with 9 bases between them. The CDR3 runs 13 residues. CDR1 is SNHLY and CDR2 is FYNNEI in the germline V gene. The CDR3 DNA sequence: TGTGCCAGCAGGGGGAGTCCCCAAGAGACCCAGTACTTC. The encoded protein is CASRGSPQETQYF.

The V call is TRBV5-1, the J call TRBJ1-4, with D possibly being TRBD1 (5 bases). V lost 6 bases to trimming and J lost 7 bases, with 13 bases between them. The CDR3 is 13 residues long. CDR1 is SGHRS, CDR2 YFSETQ, per germline. The CDR3: CASKALGGEKLFF. The CDR3 coding sequence is TGCGCCAGCAAGGCTCTTGGGGGTGAAAAACTGTTTTTT.

On this clone itself: Distinct nucleotide sequences in the sample also encode this CDR3. This chain uses TRBV27 with TRBJ2-2, with 7 bases fitting TRBD2. The ends lost 3 bases at V and 4 bases at J; junction bases unmatched: 5. This CDR3 comprises 15 residues. Per germline, CDR1 MNHEY and CDR2 SMNVEV (reference sequence). This chain's CDR3 is CASSFFGGFTGELFF. The CDR3 nucleotides are TGTGCCAGCAGTTTCTTCGGGGGGTTCACCGGGGAGCTGTTTTTT.

By share, this clone counts as medium-sized (0.01 to 0.1%). The chain uses TRBV28 and TRBJ1-6; D is ambiguous. V was pared by 6 bases and J by 8 bases, with 20 bases between. Germline loops: CDR1 MDHEN, CDR2 SYDVKM. This CDR3 has 16 amino acids. The CDR3 here is CASSQDPGPRDSPLHF. CDR3 nucleotide sequence: TGTGCCAGCAGCCAAGACCCGGGCCCAAGGGATTCACCCCTCCACTTT.

Details on this clone: Its ends do not fully match the called genes, so a read error is possible. Other nucleotide sequences in the sample specify the same CDR3. The chain employs TRBV2 and TRBJ2-1; maybe TRBD2 (5 bases). The CDR3 spans 15 residues. CDR1 is SNHLY, CDR2 FYNNEI, per germline. Here the CDR3 reads CASLSEEAYTNEQFF. The CDR3 DNA sequence: TGCGCCAGCCTTTCAGAGGAGGCCTACACAAATGAGCAGTTCTTC.

This clone was seen only a few times. The rearrangement uses TRBV5-6 and TRBJ1-1; TRBD1 agrees at 7 bases. V was clipped by 3 bases and J by 2 bases; unmatched bases: 10. Germline-derived CDR1 and CDR2 are SGHDT and YYEEEE. The CDR3 sequence is 16 residues long. The CDR3 bases are TGTGCCAGCAGCTCGTACTCTAGACAGGGAAACACTGAAGCTTTCTTT. Protein sequence: CASSSYSRQGNTEAFF.

V and J are TRBV11-2 and TRBJ2-5; D unclear. In germline, CDR1 is SGHAT, CDR2 FQNNGV. V was cut by 2 bases and J by 2 bases, with 12 bases left in between. This CDR3 has 15 amino acids. This CDR3 reads CASSLFFRDQETQYF. The CDR3 coding sequence is TGTGCCAGCAGCTTATTTTTTAGGGATCAAGAGACCCAGTACTTC.

This clone was seen once. The chain employs TRBV12-2 and TRBJ1-1; the DNA was not compared with TRBD1, the D call given in the table. TRBV12-2 is a documented pseudogene. The CDR3 covers 17 residues. The CDR3 region has the DNA TGTGCAAGTCGCTTAGATCTCCACAGGGGCCAACACACTGAAGCTTTCTTT. This codes for CASRLDLHRGQHTEAFF.

This chain connects TRBV19 to TRBJ1-1; possibly TRBD1 for D (5 bases). The CDR3 is 15 residues long. Trimming took off 7 bases at V and 4 bases at J, with 19 bases between the two ends. The germline CDR1 and CDR2 sequences are LNHDA and SQIVND (reference sequence). CDR3 bases: TGTGCCAGTACCCTCAATGGACACCTGATCACTGAAGCTTTCTTT. Its translation is CASTLNGHLITEAFF.

The chain joins TRBV7-2 to TRBJ2-3, with 8 positions matching TRBD1. This CDR3 contains 15 residues. From germline, CDR1 is SGHTA and CDR2 FQGNSA. Losses at the gene ends were 4 bases for V and 3 bases for J; bases not matched to a gene: 6. Here the CDR3 reads CASSSTGQVTDTQYF. CDR3 DNA: TGTGCCAGCAGCTCGACGGGACAGGTTACAGATACGCAGTATTTT.

V usage is TRBV4-2 and J usage is TRBJ2-5; 12 bases align to TRBD2. The V gene end was trimmed by 3 bases and the J gene end by 2 bases; junction bases not matched to a gene: 1. This CDR3 has 15 residues. Germline CDR1 is LGHNA and CDR2 is YNFKEQ. Here the CDR3 reads CASSQGTSGQETQYF. CDR3 DNA sequence: TGTGCCAGCAGCCAGGGGACTAGCGGGCAAGAGACCCAGTACTTC.

This clone has more than one count but fewer than ten. Other DNA sequences in the same sample also yield this CDR3. V usage is TRBV9 and J usage is TRBJ1-2, with 8 positions matching TRBD1. V trimming: 2 bases; J trimming: 4 bases; junction bases outside the gene matches: 10. The CDR3 length is 16 residues. Germline V gene sequence: CDR1 SGDLS, CDR2 YYNGEE. Here the CDR3 DNA reads TGTGCCAGCAGCGTCACGGGCAGGGGGCTCCCCTATGGCTACACCTTC. The encoded protein is CASSVTGRGLPYGYTF.

The chain couples TRBV5-1 to TRBJ2-3, with TRBD2 matching 7 bases. Germline lookup yields CDR1 SGHRS and CDR2 YFSETQ. The CDR3 covers 17 residues. J lost 5 bases, V lost 4 bases, and 16 bases had no gene match. The CDR3, as DNA: TGCGCCAGCAGCCTAAATAGCGGGTCCCCCGAAGGAGATACGCAGTATTTT. As protein: CASSLNSGSPEGDTQYF.

The chain has TRBV13 and TRBJ2-1; a weak D match, TRBD2 (5 bases). This CDR3 has 16 residues. Trimming took 4 bases from V and 2 from J, leaving 15 bases between them. The V gene's germline CDR1 is PRHDT and CDR2 FYEKMQ (reference sequence). CDR3 sequence (DNA): TGTGCCAGCAGCTCCTCGGGCGGGCTGACCTACAATGAGCAGTTCTTC. Translation: CASSSSGGLTYNEQFF.

The rearrangement joins TRBV9 to TRBJ1-2, with D unresolved. V was trimmed by 0 bases and J by 7 bases, leaving 10 bases between them. Looked up from germline, CDR1 is SGDLS and CDR2 is YYNGEE. The CDR3 runs 13 residues. CDR3 DNA sequence: TGTGCCAGCAGCGTAGCCCCAGGAACTGGCTACACCTTC. This sequence encodes CASSVAPGTGYTF.

This clone was observed a handful of times. The chain carries TRBV25-1 and TRBJ1-1; D call uncertain. Trimming stripped 5 bases from V and 4 bases from J, with 14 bases between. CDR1 is MGHDK, CDR2 SYGVNS, per germline. This CDR3 has 14 amino acids. The CDR3 reads CASSPIGGRTEAFF. The CDR3 nucleotides read TGTGCCAGCAGTCCGATAGGCGGCCGCACTGAAGCTTTCTTT.

This clone was recorded a few times. As DNA, the CDR3 is TGTGCCAGTAGTCCCAACCGGGCGGGGTTCACTGAAGCTTTCTTT. As protein: CASSPNRAGFTEAFF. J is TRBJ1-1 and V is TRBV19; D ambiguous. The CDR3 runs to 15 residues. In germline, CDR1 is LNHDA, CDR2 SQIVND (reference sequence). Deletions cut 5 bases from V and 4 bases from J, with 17 bases between.